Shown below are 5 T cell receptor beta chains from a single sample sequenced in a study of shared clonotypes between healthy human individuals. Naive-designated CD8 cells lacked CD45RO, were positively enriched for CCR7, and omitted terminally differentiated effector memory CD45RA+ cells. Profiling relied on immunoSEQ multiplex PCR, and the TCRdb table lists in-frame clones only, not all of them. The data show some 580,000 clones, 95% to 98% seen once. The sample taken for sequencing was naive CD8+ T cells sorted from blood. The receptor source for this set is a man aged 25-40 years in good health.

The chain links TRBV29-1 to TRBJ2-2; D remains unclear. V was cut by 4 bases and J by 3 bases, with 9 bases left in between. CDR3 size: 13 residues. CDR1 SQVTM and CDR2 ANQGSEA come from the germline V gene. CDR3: CSVGSSDTGELFF. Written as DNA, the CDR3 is TGCAGCGTTGGTAGCAGCGACACCGGGGAGCTGTTTTTT.

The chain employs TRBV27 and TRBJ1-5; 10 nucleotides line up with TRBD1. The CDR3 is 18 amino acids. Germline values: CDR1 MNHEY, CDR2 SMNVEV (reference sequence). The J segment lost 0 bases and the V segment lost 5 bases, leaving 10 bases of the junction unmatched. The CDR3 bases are TGTGCCAGCAGTCCGAGGGACAGGGGCCTTTATAGCAATCAGCCCCAGCATTTT. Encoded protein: CASSPRDRGLYSNQPQHF.

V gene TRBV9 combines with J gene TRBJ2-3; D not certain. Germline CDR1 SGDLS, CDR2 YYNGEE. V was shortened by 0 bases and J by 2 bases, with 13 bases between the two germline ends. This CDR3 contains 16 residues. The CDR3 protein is CASSVDPRRITDTQYF. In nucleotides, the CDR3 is TGTGCCAGCAGCGTAGATCCGCGGAGAATCACAGATACGCAGTATTTT.

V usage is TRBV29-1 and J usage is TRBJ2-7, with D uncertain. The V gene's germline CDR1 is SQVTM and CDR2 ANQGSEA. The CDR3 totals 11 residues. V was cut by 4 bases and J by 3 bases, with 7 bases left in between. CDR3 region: CSVAFSYEQYF. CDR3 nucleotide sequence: TGCAGCGTTGCCTTCAGCTACGAGCAGTACTTC.

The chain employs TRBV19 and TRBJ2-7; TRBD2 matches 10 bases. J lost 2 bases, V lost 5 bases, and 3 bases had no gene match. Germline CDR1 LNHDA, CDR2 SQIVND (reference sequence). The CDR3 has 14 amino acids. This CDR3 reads CASSASGGTYEQYF. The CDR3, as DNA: TGTGCCAGTAGTGCTAGCGGGGGAACCTACGAGCAGTACTTC.